The table lists the clone carrying this TCR beta chain with a few counts. PCR was performed a second time for about 6 to 11 cycles using a sample-barcoded 5' primer and a J-beta primer mix. All samples yielded 2.5 million or more CDR3-containing paired-end reads. TCRdb fed the 5' RACE reads into MiXCR, producing one record per CDR3 protein. This sample has about 1.8 million distinct CDR3 sequences, with around 50% found just once. This CDR3 is 19 amino acids long. Germline V gene data show CDR1 as LGHNA and CDR2 as YSLEER. The J segment lost 0 bases and the V segment lost 0 bases, leaving 9 bases of the junction unmatched. The record originates from a study of blood T cells in healthy people across ages.

The source material was blood. This TCR was sampled from a woman aged 40 to 55 in good health. V and J are TRBV4-3 and TRBJ2-3; 10 bases align to TRBD2. CDR3 DNA: TGCGCCAGCAGCCAAGATCTTCCATCTAGCGGGGGTAGCACAGATACGCAGTATTTT. This codes for CASSQDLPSSGGSTDTQYF.